The 24 T cell receptor beta chains given below trace back to one sample, sequenced in a study of identical twins. One entry per CDR3 protein, called by TCRdb with MiXCR from the 5' RACE reads. The sample carries some 100,000 distinct CDR3 sequences, around 5.5% recorded once. Sequenced sample: memory T cells sorted from blood. The source is a woman aged 45-65 years in good health.

This clonotype appeared many times. The gene calls are TRBV2 and TRBJ2-1; the match to TRBD2 covers 11 bases. This CDR3 region has 17 residues. Germline V gene sequence: CDR1 SNHLY, CDR2 FYNNEI. With 6 bases clipped from V and 6 bases from J, the junction kept 13 bases outside the gene matches. CDR3 sequence (DNA): TGTGCCAGCAGGAGGTCTAGCGGGAGGCTAATCCCCAATGAGCAGTTCTTC. Its translation: CASRRSSGRLIPNEQFF.

Many counts were recorded for this clonotype. The chain carries TRBV7-2 and TRBJ1-5; TRBD1 matches 7 bases. J gave up 6 bases and V 5 bases, and 7 bases lay outside the gene matches. Germline V gene data show CDR1 as SGHTA and CDR2 as FQGNSA. This CDR3 comprises 14 residues. The CDR3 sequence: CASSQLQGSQPQHF. In DNA, the CDR3 is TGTGCCAGCAGCCAATTACAGGGGAGTCAGCCCCAGCATTTT.

This clonotype was seen ten or more times. V gene TRBV5-1 combines with J gene TRBJ2-1; 14 bases align to TRBD2. The V and J ends lost 4 bases and 2 bases, in that order; junction bases with no gene match: 8. The CDR3 is 18 residues long. From germline, CDR1 is SGHRS and CDR2 YFSETQ. CDR3: CASSQPGTSGSPYNEQFF. In DNA, the CDR3 is TGCGCCAGCAGCCAGCCCGGGACTAGCGGGAGTCCCTACAATGAGCAGTTCTTC.

This clonotype occurred many times. The V call is TRBV4-2, the J call TRBJ2-1; 7 bases are a match to TRBD1. Germline CDR1 LGHNA, CDR2 YNFKEQ. CDR3 length equals 14 residues. With V trimmed by 6 bases and J by 5 bases, 7 bases remained unmatched. The CDR3 here is CASRSPGQNNEQFF. DNA for the CDR3: TGTGCCAGCAGGTCTCCGGGACAGAACAATGAGCAGTTCTTC.

The rearrangement links TRBV5-4 to TRBJ2-1, with 9 bases that match TRBD2. Trimming at V came to 4 bases and at J to 0 bases, leaving 5 bases not matched to a gene. Germline CDR1 and CDR2: SGHNT and YYREEE (reference sequence). The CDR3 is 16 amino acids. CDR3 sequence reads: CASSPAGGGSYNEQFF. The CDR3 DNA reads TGTGCCAGCAGCCCGGCGGGGGGGGGCTCCTACAATGAGCAGTTCTTC.

This clonotype was found many times. This sequence joins TRBV11-2 and TRBJ2-1; 8 bases are shared with TRBD2. This CDR3 is built from 18 residues. The J segment lost 0 bases and the V segment lost 2 bases, leaving 9 bases of the junction unmatched. Germline values: CDR1 SGHAT, CDR2 FQNNGV. This CDR3 is CASSLLLLAGGSYNEQFF. CDR3 nucleotide sequence: TGTGCCAGCAGCTTACTGTTGCTAGCGGGTGGCTCCTACAATGAGCAGTTCTTC.

Worth noting for this clonotype: The junction departs from germline at one end; a sequencing error may be responsible. This chain joins TRBV27 and TRBJ2-1; 14 bases align to TRBD2. Germline-derived CDR1 and CDR2 are MNHEY and SMNVEV (reference sequence). The CDR3 is 15 residues long. CDR3 nucleotides: TGTGCCAGCAGTACCCGACTAGCGGGAGGGCATGACCAGTTCTTC. It translates to CASSTRLAGGHDQFF.

At least ten counts were recorded for this clonotype. This chain links TRBV7-9 with TRBJ2-6; maybe TRBD2 (6 bases). V was shortened by 2 bases and J by 0 bases, with 8 bases between the two germline ends. Germline values: CDR1 SEHNR, CDR2 FQNEAQ (reference sequence). The CDR3 runs 16 residues. CDR3 DNA sequence: TGTGCCAGCAGCTTATTGGGGGGCTCTGGGGCCAACGTCCTGACTTTC. Translation gives CASSLLGGSGANVLTF.

This clonotype appeared many times. This chain uses TRBV9 with TRBJ2-5, with 11 nucleotides matching TRBD2. V trimming: 4 bases; J trimming: 1 base; junction bases outside the gene matches: 12. This CDR3 has 18 residues. Per germline, CDR1 SGDLS and CDR2 YYNGEE. The CDR3 here is CASSFTSGLAVTQETQYF. The DNA for the CDR3 is TGTGCCAGCAGCTTCACATCGGGACTAGCGGTGACCCAAGAGACCCAGTACTTC.

The chain joins TRBV30 to TRBJ2-6, with D perhaps given as TRBD1 or TRBD2 (7 bases each). The CDR3 has 19 residues. Trimming removed 0 bases at V and 1 base at J, with 19 bases between. Germline V gene data show CDR1 as GTSNPN and CDR2 as SVGIG (reference sequence). CDR3 residues: CAWSVKRGRGRSGANVLTF. As DNA, the CDR3 is TGTGCCTGGAGTGTAAAGCGGGGCAGGGGGAGATCTGGGGCCAACGTCCTGACTTTC.

The chain is built from TRBV7-2 and TRBJ2-7, with D perhaps given as TRBD1 or TRBD2 (6 bases each). Germline assignment: CDR1 SGHTA and CDR2 FQGNSA. The CDR3 is 15 amino acids. Deletions cut 2 bases from V and 6 bases from J, with 17 bases between. In DNA, the CDR3 is TGTGCCAGCAGCTTAAGGGGGGATGGAACTTCCGAGCAGTACTTC. Translation gives CASSLRGDGTSEQYF. Based on the CDR3 plus reference TRBV7-2 and TRBJ2-7, the full variable domain is GAGVSQSPSNKVTEKGKDVELRCDPISGHTALYWYRQSLGQGLEFLIYFQGNSAPDKSGLPSDRFSAERTGGSVSTLTIQRTQQEDSAVYLCASSLRGDGTSEQYFGPGTRLTVT.

The count of this clonotype is one. The CDR3 DNA sequence: TGTGCCAGCAGCTTAGGGACCACTAGCGGGAGAATGGGTGAGCAGTTCTTC. Its protein is CASSLGTTSGRMGEQFF. J is TRBJ2-1 and V is TRBV7-2; TRBD2 matches 11 bases. CDR3 size: 17 residues. Germline CDR1 and CDR2: SGHTA and FQGNSA. J was trimmed by 9 bases and V by 1 base; bases with no gene match: 11. Together with reference TRBV7-2 and TRBJ2-1, the CDR3 gives the full variable domain: GAGVSQSPSNKVTEKGKDVELRCDPISGHTALYWYRQSLGQGLEFLIYFQGNSAPDKSGLPSDRFSAERTGGSVSTLTIQRTQQEDSAVYLCASSLGTTSGRMGEQFFGPGTRLTVL.

This clonotype was observed a few times. This chain connects TRBV11-1 to TRBJ2-7, with TRBD2 matching over 10 bases. V lost 5 bases, J lost 4 bases, and 5 bases stayed unmatched. The CDR3 is 14 amino acids. Germline V gene data show CDR1 as SGHAT and CDR2 as FQDESV (reference sequence). The CDR3 region is CASSRTSGVYEQYF. The CDR3 DNA reads TGTGCCAGCAGCCGGACTAGCGGAGTGTACGAGCAGTACTTC.

This clonotype was observed at least ten times. The V gene is TRBV6-5, the J gene TRBJ2-1; TRBD2 agrees at 14 bases. The CDR3 totals 19 residues. J lost 2 bases, V lost 6 bases, and 12 bases had no gene match. Germline V lookup: CDR1 MNHEY, CDR2 SVGAGI. CDR3 DNA sequence: TGTGCCAGCAGCTCCCCTGGACTAGCGGGAGGAGGGGCCTACAATGAGCAGTTCTTC. Its translation is CASSSPGLAGGGAYNEQFF.

In its sample, this clonotype was seen many times. CDR3 amino acids: CASSFGTGIPNSPLHF. The CDR3 bases are TGCGCCAGCAGCTTCGGGACAGGGATCCCCAATTCACCCCTCCACTTT. The chain is built from TRBV5-1 and TRBJ1-6; 9 bases line up with TRBD1. This CDR3 region has 16 residues. J gave up 7 bases and V 2 bases, and 7 bases lay outside the gene matches. Germline loops: CDR1 SGHRS, CDR2 YFSETQ.

This clonotype was recorded a few times. The rearrangement uses TRBV2 and TRBJ2-3; 8 positions agree with TRBD2. CDR1 and CDR2 from the germline V gene are SNHLY and FYNNEI. Trimming removed 6 bases from V and 4 bases from J; junction bases left unmatched: 6. This CDR3 region has 14 residues. The CDR3 coding sequence is TGTGCCAGCAGACTCGGGACTAGGGCAGATACGCAGTATTTT. Amino acids: CASRLGTRADTQYF.

In this sample, this clonotype turned up many times. The rearrangement uses TRBV20-1 and TRBJ2-1; D might be TRBD1 or TRBD2, each matching 5 bases. V gave up 0 bases and J gave up 9 bases, with 18 bases separating them. Germline values: CDR1 DFQATT, CDR2 SNEGSKA (reference sequence). The CDR3 is 15 amino acids. Here the CDR3 reads CSARDTRTFRGEQFF. In nucleotides, the CDR3 is TGCAGTGCTAGAGATACTAGAACCTTTAGGGGTGAGCAGTTCTTC.

This clonotype showed up many times. This rearrangement joins TRBV20-1 to TRBJ1-5, with D maybe TRBD1 (5 bases). CDR3 length: 14 residues. With 5 bases removed from V and 2 bases from J, the gap between germline ends came to 13 bases. Germline-derived CDR1 and CDR2 are DFQATT and SNEGSKA (reference sequence). CDR3 in DNA: TGCAGTGCTGGCGGGTCGGGGGGCAATCAGCCCCAGCATTTT. Its translation is CSAGGSGGNQPQHF.

The chain links TRBV5-1 to TRBJ2-2; 10 bases are a match to TRBD2. J gave up 4 bases and V 4 bases, and 4 bases lay outside the gene matches. Germline V gives CDR1 SGHRS, CDR2 YFSETQ. CDR3 length: 15 amino acids. CDR3 in DNA: TGCGCCAGCAGCAAAGCGGGAGGGAGCACCGGGGAGCTGTTTTTT. Translating it yields CASSKAGGSTGELFF.

This clonotype has a handful of counts. V gene TRBV11-2 combines with J gene TRBJ2-7; D gene uncertain. Deletions cut 1 base from V and 6 bases from J, with 1 base between. The CDR3 loop spans 10 amino acids. The germline gives CDR1 SGHAT, CDR2 FQNNGV. CDR3 coding DNA: TGTGCCAGCAGCTTAGGCGAGCAGTACTTC. This sequence encodes CASSLGEQYF.

This clonotype was counted at least ten times. The chain carries TRBV7-6 and TRBJ1-2; 8 bases are shared with TRBD1. The V and J ends lost 5 bases and 8 bases, in that order; junction bases with no gene match: 22. Germline assignment: CDR1 SGHVS and CDR2 FNYEAQ. CDR3 length equals 18 residues. The chain's CDR3 is CASSPSRPGQENFWGYTF. The CDR3 DNA reads TGTGCCAGCAGCCCCTCTCGACCGGGACAGGAAAATTTTTGGGGCTACACCTTC.

At least ten counts were recorded for this clonotype. The chain combines TRBV2 with TRBJ2-7; possibly TRBD2 for D (5 bases). This CDR3 has 14 residues. Germline assignment: CDR1 SNHLY and CDR2 FYNNEI. V was cut by 3 bases and J by 2 bases, with 11 bases left in between. CDR3: CASSDASQTYEQYF. The CDR3 DNA is TGTGCCAGCAGTGATGCTAGCCAGACCTACGAGCAGTACTTC.

This clonotype has ten or more counts. V gene TRBV4-2 combines with J gene TRBJ1-1; TRBD1 is a possible D gene (6 bases). The length of the CDR3 is 16 residues. V dropped 1 base and J dropped 2 bases, with 14 bases sitting between them. Germline-derived CDR1 and CDR2 are LGHNA and YNFKEQ. CDR3 coding DNA: TGTGCCAGCAGCCAAGGAGGGGGTCTAGGAAACACTGAAGCTTTCTTT. It is translated as CASSQGGGLGNTEAFF.

This clonotype showed up many times. The J gene is TRBJ2-2, the V gene TRBV7-9, with no clear D. The CDR3 is 12 amino acids. Germline V gene data show CDR1 as SEHNR and CDR2 as FQNEAQ (reference sequence). The germline V and J ends were trimmed by 3 bases and 2 bases, with 1 base remaining between them. CDR3 in amino acids: CASSFNTGELFF. DNA for the CDR3: TGTGCCAGCAGCTTTAACACCGGGGAGCTGTTTTTT. The full variable domain, in which reference TRBV7-9 and TRBJ2-2 provide the parts outside the CDR3, is DTGVSQNPRHKITKRGQNVTFRCDPISEHNRLYWYRQTLGQGPEFLTYFQNEAQLEKSRLLSDRFSAERPKGSFSTLEIQRTEQGDSAMYLCASSFNTGELFFGEGSRLTVL.